These T cell receptor beta chains were read from a single sample in a study of blood T cell repertoires in COVID-19. Generated by immunoSEQ multiplex PCR, the TCRdb table keeps only in-frame clones and is missing some. The table lists approximately 89,000 clones, about 92% of them singletons. The specimen was peripheral blood. The receptor source for this set is a woman in her fifties or sixties with active COVID-19. CDR3s include the opening cysteine and the closing phenylalanine or tryptophan. The D gene is left open where the match is weak. Size tells how often a clone was seen (once, few, many) or the class of an expanded clone, and some rows leave it out.

d_call	v_call	clone_size	j_call	cdr3_nt	cdr3_aa
TRBD2	TRBV3-1/TRBV3-2	NA	TRBJ2-7	TGTGCCAGCAGCCTAGGGACTAGCGGAAGCTATGAGCAGTACTTC	CASSLGTSGSYEQYF
NA	TRBV5-5	NA	TRBJ1-1	TGTGCCAGCAGCTTAGACAGGAACACTGAAGCTTTCTTT	CASSLDRNTEAFF
TRBD2	TRBV11-2	NA	TRBJ2-2	TGTGCCAGCAGCCCCGGGGGGGCAGGCGAGCTGTTTTTT	CASSPGGAGELFF
TRBD1	TRBV10-3	medium-sized	TRBJ2-7	TGTGCCATCAGTGTCCTCCGGGACAGCAACTACGAGCAGTACTTC	CAISVLRDSNYEQYF
NA	TRBV7-9	NA	TRBJ2-1	TGTGCCAGCAGCACGGGGAGATACGAGCAGTTCTTC	CASSTGRYEQFF
NA	TRBV15	NA	TRBJ1-1	TGTGCCACCAGCAGACCGGAGGGCACTGAAGCTTTCTTT	CATSRPEGTEAFF
NA	TRBV19	NA	TRBJ1-2	TGTGCCAGTAGTATAGGTGGAGGACTAGGTGGCTACACCTTC	CASSIGGGLGGYTF
TRBD1	TRBV5-1	once	TRBJ1-2	TGCGCCAGCAGCTTGGCCTCGGCAGGGGGCGTTGATGGCTACACCTTC	CASSLASAGGVDGYTF
NA	TRBV4-1	NA	TRBJ1-1	TGCGCCAGCGGCGACTACCAGAGGGCGAACACTGAAGCTTTCTTT	CASGDYQRANTEAFF
NA	TRBV28	NA	TRBJ1-3	TGTGCCAGCAGTTCGGGACTAATATCTGGAAACACCATATATTTT	CASSSGLISGNTIYF
NA	TRBV7-9	NA	TRBJ1-1	TGTGCCAGCAGCCCCGAGGGGACACCGAACACTGAAGCTTTCTTT	CASSPEGTPNTEAFF
TRBD2	TRBV29-1	NA	TRBJ2-1	TGCAGCTACGGGTCAGCGGGATCTTACAATGAGCAGTTCTTC	CSYGSAGSYNEQFF
NA	TRBV9	NA	TRBJ1-5	TGTGCCAGCAGCGTAGGCGGGGGTAATCAGCCCCAGCATTTT	CASSVGGGNQPQHF
NA	TRBV3-1/TRBV3-2	once	TRBJ2-1	TGTGCCAGCAGCCAATCAGGGGTGAAGTTCAATGAGCAGTTCTTC	CASSQSGVKFNEQFF
TRBD1	TRBV24-1	once	TRBJ1-1	TGTGCCACCAGCGGGGGACAGGTAAACACTGAAGCTTTCTTT	CATSGGQVNTEAFF
TRBD1	TRBV18	NA	TRBJ1-2	TGTGCCAGCTCATCTCGGCCGGGACAGGGAGTCTATGGCTACACCTTC	CASSSRPGQGVYGYTF
TRBD1	TRBV30	NA	TRBJ2-5	TGTGCCTGGAGTTACGGGACAGAAGAGACCCAGTACTTC	CAWSYGTEETQYF
TRBD1	TRBV2	NA	TRBJ2-3	TGTGCCAGCAGTGCCCTAGGGACAGGGGCGACGTCCACAGATACGCAGTATTTT	CASSALGTGATSTDTQYF
NA	TRBV30	NA	TRBJ2-6	TGTGCCTGGAAAGGTTTGGAGAGCTCTGGGGCCAACGTCCTGACTTTC	CAWKGLESSGANVLTF
TRBD2	TRBV5-5	NA	TRBJ2-3	TGTGCCAGCAGCTTCAGCGTCGGACTAGCTGGGAGCACAGATACGCAGTATTTT	CASSFSVGLAGSTDTQYF
TRBD1	TRBV14	NA	TRBJ2-5	TGTGCCAGCAGCCAAGTACAGGGGGCGCGAGTAGAGACCCAGTACTTC	CASSQVQGARVETQYF
TRBD2	TRBV5-1	NA	TRBJ2-1	TGCGCCAGCAGCCACCCATCTAGCGGGTCCTCCTACAATGAGCAGTTCTTC	CASSHPSSGSSYNEQFF
NA	TRBV19	NA	TRBJ2-3	TGTGCCAGTAACACAGGGTTGGGAGATACGCAGTATTTT	CASNTGLGDTQYF
NA	TRBV12-5	NA	TRBJ1-1	TGTGCTAGTGGTTTGGCACAGGGTAGGGCTTTCTTT	CASGLAQGRAFF
TRBD2	TRBV3-1/TRBV3-2	few	TRBJ2-1	TGTGCCAGTAACCGGGGACTAGCGGTCCACAATGAGCAGTTCTTC	CASNRGLAVHNEQFF
NA	TRBV11-3	NA	TRBJ2-5	TGTGCCAGCAGCTTAGTTACCGGCCAGGGGACCCAGTACTTC	CASSLVTGQGTQYF
NA	TRBV6-5	NA	TRBJ1-1	TGTGCCAGCAGTTACTCGTGGGCGCAGAACACTGAAGCTTTCTTT	CASSYSWAQNTEAFF
TRBD2	TRBV28	NA	TRBJ2-7	TGTGCCAGCAGTTTTTTAAGCGGGGCACAATACGAGCAGTACTTC	CASSFLSGAQYEQYF
NA	TRBV6-5	NA	TRBJ1-4	TGTGCCAGCTCCTCAGGGTCTCGTAATGAAAAACTGTTTTTT	CASSSGSRNEKLFF
TRBD2	TRBV3-1/TRBV3-2	NA	TRBJ2-7	TGTGCCAGCAGCCCGGGGGGGCAGCAGTACTTC	CASSPGGQQYF
NA	TRBV13	NA	TRBJ2-5	TGTGCCAGCAGCTTAAGGTTTAGCGGCAAAGAGACCCAGTACTTC	CASSLRFSGKETQYF